The 16 T cell receptor beta chains presented below share a single source sample, sequenced in a study of T cell repertoires in cytomegalovirus infection (dated by TCRdb to between 2019 and 2020). The treatment or condition label, as the study defines it: in vitro stimulation with specific CMV peptide epitopes to enrich CMV-specific T cells. Which antigens these TCRs recognize remains unknown. Instrument used: Illumina HiSeq 1500. TCRdb trimmed the raw reads at Q25, called clones with MiXCR and kept productive beta chains. Rows are combined by CDR3 protein, so each entry shows the most common genes and DNA. The sample has about 480,000 distinct CDR3 sequences on record, about 33% of them singletons. 15% to 20% of the sample goes to the ten largest clones. This sample comprised cultured PBMCs, obtained from culture after CMV antigen stimulation. Receptors originate from a human donor in good health (CMV status not recorded). Some clones in this sample may be carry-over from other donors' samples.

A few counts support this clonotype. The chain couples TRBV27 to TRBJ2-7, with TRBD1 identical over 10 bases. Germline lookup yields CDR1 MNHEY and CDR2 SMNVEV (reference sequence). J lost 3 bases, V lost 5 bases, and 10 bases had no gene match. The CDR3 has 16 residues. CDR3 amino acids: CASSPWGGQGRYEQYF. CDR3 coding DNA: TGTGCCAGCAGTCCGTGGGGGGGACAGGGGCGCTACGAGCAGTACTTC.

V gene TRBV7-2 combines with J gene TRBJ2-7; D gene ambiguous. V lost 5 bases and J 6 bases, leaving 14 bases between the germline ends. Per the germline V gene, CDR1 is SGHTA and CDR2 is FQGNSA. This CDR3 region has 13 residues. CDR3 sequence (DNA): TGTGCCAGCAGCAAATATAGTACCGGCGAGCAGTACGTC. Its protein product is CASSKYSTGEQYV.

The chain has TRBV2 and TRBJ1-2; the D gene is possibly TRBD1 (5 bases). Germline CDR1 reads SNHLY; CDR2 reads FYNNEI. This CDR3 is 14 amino acids long. Trimming took off 6 bases at V and 0 bases at J, with 11 bases between the two ends. The chain's CDR3 is CASRRGRTNYGYTF. In DNA, the CDR3 is TGTGCCAGCAGGAGGGGCAGAACTAACTATGGCTACACCTTC.

The chain combines TRBV20-1 with TRBJ1-5; D gene uncertain. Germline CDR1 and CDR2: DFQATT and SNEGSKA (reference sequence). V lost 5 bases to trimming and J lost 0 bases, with 17 bases between them. There are 16 residues in the CDR3. DNA for the CDR3: TGCAGTGCTCTTAACGGGATGCCGCATAGCAATCAGCCCCAGCATTTT. This gives the protein CSALNGMPHSNQPQHF.

This clonotype has ten or more counts. The V and J genes are TRBV27 and TRBJ2-7; D may be TRBD1 (5 bases). The germline V and J ends were trimmed by 3 bases and 0 bases, with 15 bases remaining between them. The CDR3 contains 16 residues. Germline V gene lookup returns CDR1 MNHEY and CDR2 SMNVEV (reference sequence). The CDR3 protein is CASSLARAKSSYEQYF. The CDR3 DNA reads as TGTGCCAGCAGTTTGGCCAGGGCTAAAAGCTCCTACGAGCAGTACTTC.

V is TRBV29-1 and J is TRBJ2-6; D is uncertain. The CDR3 consists of 15 residues. The V gene's germline CDR1 is SQVTM and CDR2 ANQGSEA. V dropped 0 bases and J dropped 1 base, with 7 bases sitting between them. The CDR3, as DNA: TGCAGCGTTGAAGATTTGAGATCTGGGGCCAACGTCCTGACTTTC. Its protein product is CSVEDLRSGANVLTF.

The V gene is TRBV18, the J gene TRBJ2-4; possible D gene TRBD2, 6 bases. The CDR3 totals 14 residues. From germline, CDR1 is KGHSH and CDR2 LQKENI. V gave up 3 bases and J gave up 9 bases, with 15 bases separating them. In DNA, the CDR3 is TGTGCCAGCTCACCCGCTAGCGAGGAGGGCATTCAGTACTTC. Translation gives CASSPASEEGIQYF.

This clonotype was detected a few times. This sequence joins TRBV6-1 and TRBJ2-1, with TRBD2 matching over 8 bases. Germline V gives CDR1 MNHNS, CDR2 SASEGT. Unmatched junction bases numbered 15, after V lost 7 bases and J lost 1 base. This CDR3 spans 18 amino acids. The CDR3 DNA reads TGTGCCAGCAAACGGTTATTTAATACGGGGGGGTCCTACAATGAGCAGTTCTTC. It encodes CASKRLFNTGGSYNEQFF.

A few counts support this clonotype. The chain links TRBV6-2 or TRBV6-3 to TRBJ2-1, with D perhaps TRBD2 (6 bases). Trimming removed 6 bases from V and 7 bases from J, with 19 bases in between. The CDR3 consists of 15 residues. In germline, CDR1 is MNHEY, CDR2 SVGEGT. CDR3 residues: CASRPLAEKGNEQFF. The CDR3 DNA follows: TGTGCCAGCAGGCCCTTAGCGGAGAAGGGGAATGAGCAGTTCTTC.

This chain links TRBV20-1 with TRBJ2-1, with TRBD2 identical over 9 bases. CDR1 is DFQATT and CDR2 is SNEGSKA in the germline V gene (reference sequence). Germline trimming cut 5 bases from V and 5 bases from J; bases unmatched to any gene: 10. The CDR3 runs 15 residues. CDR3 in DNA: TGCAGTGCTCCCCTAGTTGCGGGAGGGAACAATGAGCAGTTCTTC. Its protein is CSAPLVAGGNNEQFF.

V and J are TRBV6-1 and TRBJ2-7; D perhaps matches TRBD2 (6 bases). The length of the CDR3 is 13 residues. V was trimmed by 8 bases and J by 0 bases, leaving 11 bases between them. CDR1 MNHNS and CDR2 SASEGT come from the germline V gene. The DNA of the CDR3 is TGTGCCAGCGGTGGGGGGAGCTCCTACGAGCAGTACGTC. Encoded protein: CASGGGSSYEQYV.

The J gene is TRBJ2-3, the V gene TRBV4-1; 8 bases align to TRBD2. Germline values: CDR1 MGHRA, CDR2 YSYEKL. The CDR3 has 15 amino acids. The V gene end was trimmed by 0 bases and the J gene end by 2 bases; junction bases not matched to a gene: 1. The CDR3, as DNA: TGCGCCAGCAGCCAAGACGGGAGGGCCACAGATACGCAGTATTTT. Amino acids: CASSQDGRATDTQYF.

The V and J genes are TRBV7-2 and TRBJ2-7; a weak D match, TRBD1 (6 bases). Germline V gene data show CDR1 as SGHTA and CDR2 as FQGNSA. The V end was cut by 4 bases, the J end by 6 bases, with 13 bases between. The length of the CDR3 is 13 residues. CDR3 DNA sequence: TGTGCCAGCAGCTCTACTACAGGGTCCGAGCAGTACTTC. Amino acid sequence: CASSSTTGSEQYF. The full variable domain, rest sourced from reference TRBV7-2 and TRBJ2-7, is GAGVSQSPSNKVTEKGKDVELRCDPISGHTALYWYRQSLGQGLEFLIYFQGNSAPDKSGLPSDRFSAERTGGSVSTLTIQRTQQEDSAVYLCASSSTTGSEQYFGPGTRLTVT.

This clonotype was found a few times. The CDR3 nucleotides read TGCAGTGCCGATAGCAGGGGGGATAGCAATCAGCCCCAGCATTTT. Protein: CSADSRGDSNQPQHF. The chain recombines TRBV20-1 with TRBJ1-5; 7 bases line up with TRBD1. Germline trimming cut 6 bases from V and 0 bases from J; bases unmatched to any gene: 8. Germline values: CDR1 DFQATT, CDR2 SNEGSKA (reference sequence). There are 15 residues in the CDR3.

The chain has TRBV29-1 and TRBJ2-2; no clear D gene. V was cut by 4 bases and J by 3 bases, with 6 bases left in between. The CDR3 length is 12 residues. Germline V gene sequence: CDR1 SQVTM, CDR2 ANQGSEA. The CDR3 loop reads CSVATYTGELFF. In nucleotides, the CDR3 is TGCAGCGTTGCGACCTACACCGGGGAGCTGTTTTTT.

The chain employs TRBV6-1 and TRBJ2-7, with 11 bases lining up with TRBD2. The CDR3 is 15 amino acids. Germline V lookup: CDR1 MNHNS, CDR2 SASEGT. This CDR3 reads CASREVAGGASEQYV. CDR3 bases: TGTGCCAGCAGAGAAGTAGCGGGAGGGGCGTCGGAGCAGTACGTC.